This T cell receptor beta chain is drawn from a study of blood T cell repertoires in COVID-19. Study-wide background: Acute and convalescent COVID-19 specimens originated in the United States, Italy and Spain. Sources were T cells, B-cell-depleted T cells, or PBMCs; the material itself was cDNA or gDNA.

Authors' processing steps: Researchers report that nucleated cell counts were estimated from reference gene primer amplification. TCRdb's table, derived via immunoSEQ multiplex PCR, lists solely in-frame clones and lacks some. The DNA gave D and trimming, while V, J and clone size come from that table. The sample contains around 150,000 clones, over 75% of which appear only once. The V gene's germline CDR1 is SGDLS and CDR2 YYNGEE. The CDR3 is 16 residues long. The V gene end was trimmed by 4 bases and the J gene end by 3 bases; junction bases not matched to a gene: 10. The sequence derives from a man between 60 and 75 years old with active or convalescent COVID-19. Sequencing was carried out using peripheral blood. The V gene is TRBV9, the J gene TRBJ2-1, with 7 bases that match TRBD2. Here the CDR3 DNA reads TGTGCCAGCAGCCCTTCCGGGACTACTATCTACAATGAGCAGTTCTTC. Translation gives CASSPSGTTIYNEQFF.